The rows below give T cell receptor beta chains drawn from one sample of a study of OX40 agonist ivuxolimab in advanced cancers. Measured with immunoSEQ multiplex PCR; TCRdb has only the in-frame clones, and not every one. The sample contains about 46,000 clones, 70% to 90% of which appear only once. The sample consisted of CD4+ or CD8+ T cells sorted from blood, taken in a trial of the OX40 agonist ivuxolimab. The receptors come from an adult with an advanced solid tumor such as melanoma, head and neck, liver or kidney cancer. The CDR3 runs from the conserved cysteine through the conserved F or W. The order of the fields is J gene, clone size, D gene, V gene, CDR3 DNA, CDR3 protein. The D gene is left open where the match is weak. Part of the rows lack a size; the others show once, few, many or a class for expanded clones.

TRBJ2-7 NA NA TRBV7-3 TGTGCCAGCAGCTCCTCGCGATACAACGAGCAGTACTTC CASSSSRYNEQYF
TRBJ2-2 NA TRBD2 TRBV9 TGTGCCAGCAGCGTAGTTCCTAGCGGGGGTAACGGGGAGCTGTTTTTT CASSVVPSGGNGELFF
TRBJ1-2 few NA TRBV12-5 TGTGCTAGTGGTTTGGAAACAGGGCGCTATGGCTACACCTTC CASGLETGRYGYTF
TRBJ2-1 NA NA TRBV6-5 TGTGCCAGCAGTTACACGGAAATGGGAGAGCAGTTCTTC CASSYTEMGEQFF
TRBJ1-1 NA NA TRBV5-4 TGTGCCAGCAGCTTGGCAGGGAACACTGAAGCTTTCTTT CASSLAGNTEAFF
TRBJ2-5 NA NA TRBV6-5 TGTGCCAGCAACTTTGGGACCGGCCAAGAGACCCAGTACTTC CASNFGTGQETQYF
TRBJ2-6 NA NA TRBV29-1 TGCAGCGTTGACGACAATACCCTCTCTGGGGCCAACGTCCTGACTTTC CSVDDNTLSGANVLTF
TRBJ2-5 once NA TRBV5-1 TGCGCCAGCAGCTTGGTTCAAAGCGGCTTACAAGAGACCCAGTACTTC CASSLVQSGLQETQYF
TRBJ2-1 NA TRBD1 TRBV7-9 TGTGCCAGCAGCTTATGGACAGGGAAGGACAATGAGCAGTTCTTC CASSLWTGKDNEQFF
TRBJ2-7 NA NA TRBV28 TGTGCCAGCAGACCCCTTCCGTCTGGGCCGTCCGAGCAGTACTTC CASRPLPSGPSEQYF
TRBJ2-1 NA NA TRBV7-9 TGTGCCAGCAGCTTAGTGGGCGGAGACAATGAGCAGTTCTTC CASSLVGGDNEQFF
TRBJ1-1 once NA TRBV7-8 TGTGCCAGCAGCCAACTCCAGGGTACTGAAGCTTTCTTT CASSQLQGTEAFF
TRBJ2-7 NA NA TRBV4-1 TGCGCCAGCAGCCTTGGGGGGACCTCCCTCTACGAGCAGTACTTC CASSLGGTSLYEQYF
TRBJ2-1 once NA TRBV7-9 TGTGCCAGCAGCCCGACTATCGAGCAGTTCTTC CASSPTIEQFF
TRBJ2-7 NA NA TRBV7-2 TGTGCCAGCAGTCCCTTCCGGGGGATGTACTCCTACGAGCAGTACTTC CASSPFRGMYSYEQYF
TRBJ1-1 NA NA TRBV11-1 TGTGCCAGCAGTCCTCAGCTCAACACTGAAGCTTTCTTT CASSPQLNTEAFF
TRBJ2-7 NA NA TRBV6-1 TGTGCCAGCAAGTCTGGCGGCCTCTACGAGCAGTACTTC CASKSGGLYEQYF
TRBJ2-1 NA TRBD2 TRBV5-1 TGCGCCAGCTCAATCGAGACTAGCGGATACAATGAGCAGTTCTTC CASSIETSGYNEQFF
TRBJ1-1 NA TRBD1 TRBV9 TGTGCCAGCAGCGTAGGGGCGGGTGGGACAGGTAATGAAGCTTTCTTT CASSVGAGGTGNEAFF
TRBJ2-7 once NA TRBV11-2 TGTGCCAGCAGCTGGGAGGACAGGCGGGCGGACGAGCAGTACTTC CASSWEDRRADEQYF
TRBJ2-2 NA NA TRBV9 TGTGCCAGCAGCGTAGTGGCAAGACCGACGAACACCGGGGAGCTGTTTTTT CASSVVARPTNTGELFF
TRBJ1-4 NA NA TRBV21-1 TGTGCCAGCAGCAAAGAGAACACCTCGTCAACTAATGAAAAACTGTTTTTT CASSKENTSSTNEKLFF
TRBJ2-7 once NA TRBV2 TGTGCCAGCAGTGAGGGAGGACTGACCTACGAGCAGTACTTC CASSEGGLTYEQYF
TRBJ2-7 NA NA TRBV5-6 TGTGCCAGCAGCTTGAGAGTCTACGAGCAGTACTTC CASSLRVYEQYF
TRBJ1-2 NA NA TRBV6-1 TGTGCCAGCAGTGAATGGGGGTCCGCCTATGGCTACACCTTC CASSEWGSAYGYTF
TRBJ2-2 NA TRBD1 TRBV12-5 TGTGCTAGTGGTTTGTCCCGGGACAGGGGGCGTGGGGTCTCCACCGGGGAGCTGTTTTTT CASGLSRDRGRGVSTGELFF
TRBJ2-7 NA NA TRBV11-3 TGTGCCAGCAGCTCCCGAACTACCTCAGCCTACGAGCAGTACTTC CASSSRTTSAYEQYF
TRBJ2-3 NA TRBD2 TRBV7-7 TGTGCTAGCAGCTTGCCTTTTGGACTAGCGGGAGTGATATGGCTAGATACGCAGTATTTT CASSLPFGLAGVIWLDTQYF
TRBJ1-1 once TRBD1 TRBV19 TGTGCCAGTAGGGCTTCCGGGACAGGGGGCCCTGAAGCTTTCTTT CASRASGTGGPEAFF
TRBJ2-7 NA NA TRBV5-1 TGCGCCATTTTGGGACGGAACGAGCAGTACTTC CAILGRNEQYF
TRBJ1-6 NA TRBD1 TRBV27 TGTGCCAGCAGTCTAGGACAGGGAAGGTCCTATAATTCACCCCTCCACTTT CASSLGQGRSYNSPLHF
TRBJ1-1 NA NA TRBV4-3 TGCGCCAGCAGCCCAAATTGGACCCTCGGAGGTCACACTGAAGCTTTCTTT CASSPNWTLGGHTEAFF
TRBJ1-3 once NA TRBV9 TGTGCCAGCAGCGCTACAGGTGCCTCTGGAAACACCATATATTTT CASSATGASGNTIYF
TRBJ2-7 NA NA TRBV14 TGTGCCAGCAGCGGTGGCCAATCCTACGAGCAGTACTTC CASSGGQSYEQYF
TRBJ1-1 once TRBD1 TRBV7-9 TGTGCCAGCAGCAGGCAGGGGGCGGGCACTGAAGCTTTCTTT CASSRQGAGTEAFF
TRBJ1-1 NA NA TRBV29-1 TGCAGCGTTGAAGATAGGTCAGGGACTGAAGCTTTCTTT CSVEDRSGTEAFF
TRBJ1-4 few TRBD1 TRBV9 TGTGCCAGCAGCGTAGAGGGGGCTACTAATGAAAAACTGTTTTTT CASSVEGATNEKLFF
TRBJ1-3 NA NA TRBV6-1 TGTGCCAGCAGTGACCACGGAAGCTCTGGAAACACCATATATTTT CASSDHGSSGNTIYF
TRBJ1-5 NA NA TRBV27 TGTGCCAGCAGTGAGGGGTACAATCAGCCCCAGCATTTT CASSEGYNQPQHF
TRBJ2-7 NA TRBD1 TRBV19 TGTGCCAGTAGTGAGGGACAGGGCTACGAGCAGTACTTC CASSEGQGYEQYF
TRBJ2-7 NA TRBD2 TRBV7-9 TGTGCCAGCAGCTGGGGAGCGGGACCGTACGAGCAGTACTTC CASSWGAGPYEQYF